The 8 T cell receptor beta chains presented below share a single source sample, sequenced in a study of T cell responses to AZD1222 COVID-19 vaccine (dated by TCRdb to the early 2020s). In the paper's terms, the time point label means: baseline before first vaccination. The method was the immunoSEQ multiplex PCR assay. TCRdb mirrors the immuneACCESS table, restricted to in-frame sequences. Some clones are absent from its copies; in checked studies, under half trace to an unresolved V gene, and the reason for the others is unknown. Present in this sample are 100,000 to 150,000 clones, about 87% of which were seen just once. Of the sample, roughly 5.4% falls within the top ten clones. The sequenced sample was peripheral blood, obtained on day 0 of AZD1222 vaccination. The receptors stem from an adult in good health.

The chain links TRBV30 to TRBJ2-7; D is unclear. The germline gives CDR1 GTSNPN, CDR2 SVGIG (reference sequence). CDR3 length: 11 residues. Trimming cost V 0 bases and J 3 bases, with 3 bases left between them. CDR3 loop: CAWSVGYEQYF. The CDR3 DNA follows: TGTGCCTGGAGTGTAGGCTACGAGCAGTACTTC.

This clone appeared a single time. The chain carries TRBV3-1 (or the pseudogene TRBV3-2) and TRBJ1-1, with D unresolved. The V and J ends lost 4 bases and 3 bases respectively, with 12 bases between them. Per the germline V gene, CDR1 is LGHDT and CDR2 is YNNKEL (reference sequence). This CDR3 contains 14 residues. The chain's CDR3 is CASSPRGGDTEAFF. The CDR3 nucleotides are TGTGCCAGCAGCCCCCGGGGTGGAGACACTGAAGCTTTCTTT.

CDR3 loop: CASSYRDSTEAFF. CDR3 nucleotides: TGTGCCAGCAGTTACAGGGACTCCACTGAAGCTTTCTTT. This chain links TRBV6-5 with TRBJ1-1, with a weak D call TRBD1 (5 bases). The CDR3 sequence is 13 residues long. Per germline, CDR1 MNHEY and CDR2 SVGAGI. V shed 2 bases and J shed 4 bases, with 8 bases lying between them.

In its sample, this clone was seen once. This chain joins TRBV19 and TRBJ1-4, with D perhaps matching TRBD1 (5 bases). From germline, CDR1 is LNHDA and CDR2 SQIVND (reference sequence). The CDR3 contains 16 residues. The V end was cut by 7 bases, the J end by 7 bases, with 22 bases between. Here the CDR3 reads CASTPGGAWGSEKLFF. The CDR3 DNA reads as TGTGCCAGTACCCCCGGCGGGGCCTGGGGGAGTGAAAAACTGTTTTTT.

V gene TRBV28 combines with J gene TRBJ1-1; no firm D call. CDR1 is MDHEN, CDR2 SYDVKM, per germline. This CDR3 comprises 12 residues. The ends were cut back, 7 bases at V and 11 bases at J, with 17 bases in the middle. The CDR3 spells CASTPSGPQAFF. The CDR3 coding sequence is TGTGCCAGCACCCCGAGCGGTCCCCAGGCTTTCTTT. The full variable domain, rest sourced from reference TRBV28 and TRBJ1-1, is DVKVTQSSRYLVKRTGEKVFLECVQDMDHENMFWYRQDPGLGLRLIYFSYDVKMKEKGDIPEGYSVSREKKERFSLILESASTNQTSMYLCASTPSGPQAFFGQGTRLTVV.

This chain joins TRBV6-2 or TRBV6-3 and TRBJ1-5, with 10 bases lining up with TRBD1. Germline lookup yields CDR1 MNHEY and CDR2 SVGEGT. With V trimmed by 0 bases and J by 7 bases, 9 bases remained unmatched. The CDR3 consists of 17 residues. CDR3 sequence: CASSYSFGQGDSQPQHF. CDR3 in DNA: TGTGCCAGCAGTTACTCGTTCGGACAGGGGGACTCACAGCCCCAGCATTTT.

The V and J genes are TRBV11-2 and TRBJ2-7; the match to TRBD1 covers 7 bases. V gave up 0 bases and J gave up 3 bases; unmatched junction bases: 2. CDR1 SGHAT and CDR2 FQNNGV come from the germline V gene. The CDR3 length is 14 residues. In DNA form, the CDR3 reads TGTGCCAGCAGCTTAGACAGGGGGTTCTACGAGCAGTACTTC. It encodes CASSLDRGFYEQYF.

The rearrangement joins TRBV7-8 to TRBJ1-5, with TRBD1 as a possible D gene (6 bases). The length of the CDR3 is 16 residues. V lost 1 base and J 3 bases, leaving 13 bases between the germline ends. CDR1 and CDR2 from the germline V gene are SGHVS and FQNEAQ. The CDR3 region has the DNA TGTGCCAGCAGCTTAGGTACAGGGAGGAACAATCAGCCCCAGCATTTT. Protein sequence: CASSLGTGRNNQPQHF.